This T cell receptor beta chain originates from a study of shared clonotypes between healthy human individuals. In the study overall: CD4 naive and memory got three plates each, CD8 naive two, CD8 memory one. Whole-study findings and limits: Rarefaction exposed incomplete sorted-subset sequencing despite large depth.

The study ran the assay at deep level. The table came from immunoSEQ multiplex PCR; TCRdb's copy has only in-frame clones and leaves some out. The sample lists over a million clones, around 78% occurring once. In this sample, this clone turned up once. The target antigen is unknown. CDR1 SGHRS and CDR2 YFSETQ come from the germline V gene. The CDR3 runs to 13 residues. V was pared by 7 bases and J by 3 bases, with 7 bases of the junction left unmatched. CD4+ cells yielded CD45RA+ naive and CD45RA-negative memory subsets. The chain couples TRBV5-1 to TRBJ2-7; TRBD2 matches 7 bases. Sequencing was carried out using memory CD4+ T cells from PBMCs. Noted subset: CD45RA-negative fraction. The clonotype originates from a man younger than 35 in good health. Some clones in this sample may be carry-over from other donors' samples. The CDR3 region has the DNA TGCGCCAGCTCTACCAGCGGGGTCTACGAGCAGTACTTC. It encodes CASSTSGVYEQYF.